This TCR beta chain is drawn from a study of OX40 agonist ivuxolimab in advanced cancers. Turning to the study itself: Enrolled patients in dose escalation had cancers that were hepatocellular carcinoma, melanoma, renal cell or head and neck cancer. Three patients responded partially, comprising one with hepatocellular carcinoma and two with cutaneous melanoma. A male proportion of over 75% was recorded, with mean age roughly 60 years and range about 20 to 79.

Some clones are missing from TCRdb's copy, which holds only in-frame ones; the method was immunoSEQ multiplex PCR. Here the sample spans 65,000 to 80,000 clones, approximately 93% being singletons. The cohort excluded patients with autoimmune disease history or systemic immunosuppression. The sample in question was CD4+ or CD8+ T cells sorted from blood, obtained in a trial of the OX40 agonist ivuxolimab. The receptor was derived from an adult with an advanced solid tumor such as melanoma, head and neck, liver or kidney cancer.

The CDR3 protein is CASRDQHLNTIYF. The CDR3 DNA reads as TGTGCCAGCAGAGACCAACATTTAAACACCATATATTTT. This sequence joins TRBV13 and TRBJ1-3; D not certain. V lost 6 bases, J lost 6 bases, and 12 bases lay in between. The length of the CDR3 is 13 residues. Germline V gene data show CDR1 as PRHDT and CDR2 as FYEKMQ (reference sequence).